This T cell receptor beta chain was captured in a study of CD8 T cells in Susac syndrome. The study, taken as a whole, reports: As acknowledged by the study, its TCR sequencing and HLA analysis included a relatively small number of individuals.

Of note for this clonotype: Its antigen is not known.

RNA amounts of 0.5 to 1 ug underwent reverse transcription with random hexamers. Amplification of TCR beta CDR3 was carried out by immunoSEQ multiplex PCR, which covered 54 Vbeta and 13 Jbeta segments. TCRdb re-analysed the immunoSEQ multiplex PCR reads in MiXCR, keeping a single row per CDR3 protein. The repertoire holds about 85,000 distinct CDR3 sequences, 85% to 95% seen once, with more than 0.45% in the top ten. With 2 bases removed from V and 5 bases from J, the gap between germline ends came to 14 bases. CDR1 is SGDLS, CDR2 YYNGEE, per germline. The CDR3 loop spans 15 amino acids. The authors sequenced TCR beta from blood CD8+ and CD4+ T cells. Patients having Susac syndrome satisfied recently defined diagnostic criteria for definite or probable disease.

The material sequenced was CD8+ T cells from PBMCs. This chain joins TRBV9 and TRBJ2-4; the D gene is possibly TRBD1 (6 bases). The sequence came from a human donor with Susac syndrome. CDR3 bases: TGTGCCAGCAGCGTCGGTGGGGGCGCGGAAAACATTCAGTACTTC. It translates to CASSVGGGAENIQYF. The full variable domain, its missing parts supplied by reference TRBV9 and TRBJ2-4, is DSGVTQTPKHLITATGQRVTLRCSPRSGDLSVYWYQQSLDQGLQFLIQYYNGEERAKGNILERFSAQQFPDLHSELNLSSLELGDSALYFCASSVGGGAENIQYFGAGTRLSVL.